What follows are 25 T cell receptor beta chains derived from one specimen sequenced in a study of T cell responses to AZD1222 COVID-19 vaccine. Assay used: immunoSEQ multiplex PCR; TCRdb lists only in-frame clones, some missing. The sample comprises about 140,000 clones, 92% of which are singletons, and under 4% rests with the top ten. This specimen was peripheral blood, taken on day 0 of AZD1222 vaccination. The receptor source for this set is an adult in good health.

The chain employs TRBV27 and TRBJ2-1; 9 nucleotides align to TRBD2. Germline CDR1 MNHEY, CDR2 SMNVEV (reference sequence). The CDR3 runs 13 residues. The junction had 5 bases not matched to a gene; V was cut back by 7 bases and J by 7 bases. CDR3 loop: CASKSGRLNEQFF. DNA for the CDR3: TGTGCCAGCAAAAGCGGGAGGTTAAATGAGCAGTTCTTC.

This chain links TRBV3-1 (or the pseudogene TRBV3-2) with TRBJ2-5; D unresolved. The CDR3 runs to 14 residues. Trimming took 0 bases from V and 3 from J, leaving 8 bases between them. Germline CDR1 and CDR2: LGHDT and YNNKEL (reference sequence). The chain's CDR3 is CASSQESPEETQYF. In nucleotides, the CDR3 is TGTGCCAGCAGCCAAGAGTCTCCGGAAGAGACCCAGTACTTC.

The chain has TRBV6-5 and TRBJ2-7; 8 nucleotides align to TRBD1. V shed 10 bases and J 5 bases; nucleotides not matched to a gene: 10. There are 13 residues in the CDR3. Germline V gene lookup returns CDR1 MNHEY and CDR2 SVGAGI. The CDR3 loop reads CAITKQGGHEQYF. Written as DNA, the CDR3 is TGTGCCATCACAAAACAGGGGGGCCACGAGCAGTACTTC.

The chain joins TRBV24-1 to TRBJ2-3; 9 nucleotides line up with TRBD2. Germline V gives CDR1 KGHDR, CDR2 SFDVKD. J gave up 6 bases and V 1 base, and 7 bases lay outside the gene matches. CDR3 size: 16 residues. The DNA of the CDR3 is TGTGCCACCAGTGATTTAGCGGGAGGCCCGGAGGATACGCAGTATTTT. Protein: CATSDLAGGPEDTQYF.

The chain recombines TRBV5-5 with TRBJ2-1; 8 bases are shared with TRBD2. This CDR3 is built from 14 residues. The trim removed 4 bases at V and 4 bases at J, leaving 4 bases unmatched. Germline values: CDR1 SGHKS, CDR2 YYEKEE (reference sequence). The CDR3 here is CASSPREGYNEQFF. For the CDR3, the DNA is TGTGCCAGCAGCCCTCGGGAGGGGTACAATGAGCAGTTCTTC.

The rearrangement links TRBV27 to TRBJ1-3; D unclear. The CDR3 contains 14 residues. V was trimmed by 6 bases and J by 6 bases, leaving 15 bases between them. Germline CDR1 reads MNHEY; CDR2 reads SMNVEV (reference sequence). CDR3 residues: CASRPIDAENTIYF. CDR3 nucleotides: TGTGCCAGCAGGCCAATTGACGCTGAAAACACCATATATTTT.

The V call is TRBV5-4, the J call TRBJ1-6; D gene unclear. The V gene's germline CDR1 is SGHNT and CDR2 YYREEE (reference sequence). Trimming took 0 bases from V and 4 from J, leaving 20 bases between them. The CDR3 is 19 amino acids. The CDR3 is CASSLGSPRANSYNSPLHF. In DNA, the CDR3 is TGTGCCAGCAGCTTGGGATCCCCGCGCGCGAACTCTTATAATTCACCCCTCCACTTT. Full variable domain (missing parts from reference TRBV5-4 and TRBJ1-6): ETGVTQSPTHLIKTRGQQVTLRCSSQSGHNTVSWYQQALGQGPQFIFQYYREEENGRGNFPPRFSGLQFPNYSSELNVNALELDDSALYLCASSLGSPRANSYNSPLHFGNGTRLTVT.

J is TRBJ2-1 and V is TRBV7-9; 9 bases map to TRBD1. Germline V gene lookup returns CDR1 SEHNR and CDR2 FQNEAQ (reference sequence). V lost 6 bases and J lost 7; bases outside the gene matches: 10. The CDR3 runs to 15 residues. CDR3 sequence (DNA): TGTGCCAGCAGGGCGGGACAGGGACTTTTTAATGAGCAGTTCTTC. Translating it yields CASRAGQGLFNEQFF.

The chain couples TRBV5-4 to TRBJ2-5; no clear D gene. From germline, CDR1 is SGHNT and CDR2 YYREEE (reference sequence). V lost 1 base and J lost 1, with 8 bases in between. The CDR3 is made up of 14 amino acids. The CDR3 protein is CASSLSVSQETQYF. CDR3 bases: TGTGCCAGCAGCTTGTCAGTCTCCCAAGAGACCCAGTACTTC.

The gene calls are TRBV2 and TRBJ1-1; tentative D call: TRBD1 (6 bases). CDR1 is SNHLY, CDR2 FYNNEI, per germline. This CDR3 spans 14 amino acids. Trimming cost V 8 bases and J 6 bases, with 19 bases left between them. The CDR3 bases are TGTGCCAGCGAGGTCTTCGGGGGCAACGCTGAAGCTTTCTTT. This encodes CASEVFGGNAEAFF.

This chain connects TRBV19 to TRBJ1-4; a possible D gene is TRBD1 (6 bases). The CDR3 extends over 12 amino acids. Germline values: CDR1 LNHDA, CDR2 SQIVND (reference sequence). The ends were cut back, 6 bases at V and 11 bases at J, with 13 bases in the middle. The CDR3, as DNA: TGTGCCAGTAGGGGGGCCTATGGGAAACTGTTTTTT. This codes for CASRGAYGKLFF.

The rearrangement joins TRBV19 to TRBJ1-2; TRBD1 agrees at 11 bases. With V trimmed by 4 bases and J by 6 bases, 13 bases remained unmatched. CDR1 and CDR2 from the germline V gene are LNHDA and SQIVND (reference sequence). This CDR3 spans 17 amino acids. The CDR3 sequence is CASSSQFGQGASHGYTF. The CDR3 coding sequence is TGTGCCAGTAGTAGCCAATTCGGACAGGGGGCAAGTCATGGCTACACCTTC.

The CDR3 loop is CASSPRGAGVTYEQYF. As DNA, the CDR3 is TGTGCCAGCAGCCCGAGGGGAGCGGGAGTGACCTACGAGCAGTACTTC. V is TRBV7-2 and J is TRBJ2-7; TRBD2 aligns across 8 bases. Germline V gene sequence: CDR1 SGHTA, CDR2 FQGNSA. Trimming cost V 5 bases and J 2 bases; bases outside gene matches: 11. The CDR3 length is 16 residues.

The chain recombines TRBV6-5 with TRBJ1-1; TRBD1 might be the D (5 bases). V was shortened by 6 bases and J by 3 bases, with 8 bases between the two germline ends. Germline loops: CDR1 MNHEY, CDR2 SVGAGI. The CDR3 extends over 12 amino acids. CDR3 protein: CASRGGDTEAFF. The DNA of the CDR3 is TGTGCCAGCAGGGGGGGGGACACTGAAGCTTTCTTT.

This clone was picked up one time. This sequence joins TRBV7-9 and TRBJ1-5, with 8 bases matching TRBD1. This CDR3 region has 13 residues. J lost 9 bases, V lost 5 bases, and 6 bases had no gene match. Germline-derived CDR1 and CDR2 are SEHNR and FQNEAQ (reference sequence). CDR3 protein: CASSLQGELPQHF. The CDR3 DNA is TGTGCCAGCAGCCTACAGGGGGAATTGCCCCAGCATTTT.

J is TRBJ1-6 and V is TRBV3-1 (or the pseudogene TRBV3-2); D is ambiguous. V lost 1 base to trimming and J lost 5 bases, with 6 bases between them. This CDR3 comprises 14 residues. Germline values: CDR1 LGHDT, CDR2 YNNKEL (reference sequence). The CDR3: CASSQGHNNSPLHF. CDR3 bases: TGTGCCAGCAGCCAAGGACACAATAATTCACCCCTCCACTTT.

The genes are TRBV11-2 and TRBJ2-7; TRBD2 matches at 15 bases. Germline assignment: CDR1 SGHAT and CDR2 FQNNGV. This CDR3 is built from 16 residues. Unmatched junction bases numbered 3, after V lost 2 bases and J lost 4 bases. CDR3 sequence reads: CASSLFGTSGRYEQYF. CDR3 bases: TGTGCCAGCAGCTTATTTGGGACTAGCGGGAGGTACGAGCAGTACTTC.

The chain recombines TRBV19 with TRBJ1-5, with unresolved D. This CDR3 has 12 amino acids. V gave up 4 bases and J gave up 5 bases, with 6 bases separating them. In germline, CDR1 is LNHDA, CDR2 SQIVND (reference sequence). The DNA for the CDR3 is TGTGCCAGTAGTACGCTCGATCAGCCCCAGCATTTT. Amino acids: CASSTLDQPQHF.

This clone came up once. CDR3 sequence (DNA): TGTGCCAGCAGCTTGGACAGGGCGAACACCGGGGAGCTGTTTTTT. It specifies CASSLDRANTGELFF. This chain links TRBV5-8 with TRBJ2-2, with D perhaps TRBD1 (6 bases). The CDR3 covers 15 residues. CDR1 and CDR2 (germline): SGHTS, YDEGEE. Trimming stripped 0 bases from V and 0 bases from J, with 6 bases between.

CDR3 region: CASSVDGTQNGYTF. For the CDR3, the DNA is TGTGCCAGCAGCGTAGATGGGACCCAAAATGGCTACACCTTC. This chain connects TRBV9 to TRBJ1-2; perhaps TRBD1 as D (5 bases). The V gene's germline CDR1 is SGDLS and CDR2 YYNGEE. There are 14 residues in the CDR3. Trimming stripped 0 bases from V and 6 bases from J, with 12 bases between. The variable domain in full, completed from reference TRBV9 and TRBJ1-2, reads DSGVTQTPKHLITATGQRVTLRCSPRSGDLSVYWYQQSLDQGLQFLIQYYNGEERAKGNILERFSAQQFPDLHSELNLSSLELGDSALYFCASSVDGTQNGYTFGSGTRLTVV.

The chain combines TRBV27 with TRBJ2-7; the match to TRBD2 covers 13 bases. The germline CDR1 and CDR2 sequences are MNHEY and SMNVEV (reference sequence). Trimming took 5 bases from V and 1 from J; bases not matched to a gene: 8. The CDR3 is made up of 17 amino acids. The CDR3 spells CASSPTGLAGLSYEQYF. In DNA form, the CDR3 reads TGTGCCAGCAGTCCGACGGGACTAGCGGGATTATCCTACGAGCAGTACTTC.

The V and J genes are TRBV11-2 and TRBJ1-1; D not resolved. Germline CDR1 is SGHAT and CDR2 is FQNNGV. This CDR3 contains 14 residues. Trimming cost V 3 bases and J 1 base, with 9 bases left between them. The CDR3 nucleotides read TGTGCCAGCAGCTTGCACTCGGGGAACACTGAAGCTTTCTTT. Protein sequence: CASSLHSGNTEAFF.

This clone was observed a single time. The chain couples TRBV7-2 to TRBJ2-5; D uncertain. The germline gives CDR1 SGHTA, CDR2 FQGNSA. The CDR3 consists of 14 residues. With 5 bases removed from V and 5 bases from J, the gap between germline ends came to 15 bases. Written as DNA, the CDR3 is TGTGCCAGCAGCCATAGGCCGTCTCGGGAGACCCAGTACTTC. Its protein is CASSHRPSRETQYF.

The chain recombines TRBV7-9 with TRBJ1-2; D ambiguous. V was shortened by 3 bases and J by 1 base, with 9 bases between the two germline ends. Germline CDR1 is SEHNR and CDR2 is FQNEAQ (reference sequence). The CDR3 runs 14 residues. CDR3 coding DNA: TGTGCCAGCAGCTTGGGAACCTTTAACTATGGCTACACCTTC. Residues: CASSLGTFNYGYTF.

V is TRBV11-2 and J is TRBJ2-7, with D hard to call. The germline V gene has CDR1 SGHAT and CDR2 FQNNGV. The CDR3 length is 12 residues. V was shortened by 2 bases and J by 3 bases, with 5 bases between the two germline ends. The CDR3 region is CASSLTLYEQYF. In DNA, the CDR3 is TGTGCCAGCAGCTTAACCCTCTACGAGCAGTACTTC.